These 8 T cell receptor beta chains were sequenced from one sample in a study of T cells after yellow fever vaccination. Each CDR3 protein is one row after TCRdb ran MiXCR on the 5' RACE reads. The sample contains more than 300,000 distinct CDR3 sequences, approximately 12% of which appear only once. The sequences come from CD4+ T cells sorted from PBMCs, collected 45 days after the yellow fever booster vaccination. These receptor sequences come from a man aged 18 to 30 who received the YFV17D yellow fever vaccine.

The rearrangement links TRBV12-3 or TRBV12-4 to TRBJ1-1, with D unclear. The CDR3 consists of 13 residues. V lost 5 bases and J 4 bases, leaving 11 bases between the germline ends. The DNA of the CDR3 is TGTGCCAGCAGTACTACCCGGGGCACTGAAGCTTTCTTT. This sequence encodes CASSTTRGTEAFF.

This clonotype was recorded a few times. The rearrangement joins TRBV20-1 to TRBJ2-1; 14 positions match TRBD2. The length of the CDR3 is 16 residues. Trimming removed 5 bases from V and 3 bases from J; junction bases left unmatched: 6. Germline CDR1 reads DFQATT; CDR2 reads SNEGSKA (reference sequence). CDR3 bases: TGCAGTGCTGGCGGGACTAGCGGGGGACACTACAATGAGCAGTTCTTC. Protein product: CSAGGTSGGHYNEQFF.

V and J are TRBV20-1 and TRBJ2-1; 7 bases line up with TRBD1. The CDR3 contains 15 residues. The V gene end was trimmed by 6 bases and the J gene end by 7 bases; junction bases not matched to a gene: 15. Germline assignment: CDR1 DFQATT and CDR2 SNEGSKA (reference sequence). The CDR3 DNA reads TGCAGTGCATCGAACAGGGGTAGGACTGCGAATGAGCAGTTCTTC. This encodes CSASNRGRTANEQFF.

This clonotype has a handful of counts. The V and J genes are TRBV9 and TRBJ2-1; 9 nucleotides match TRBD2. CDR3 length equals 17 residues. Trimming removed 3 bases from V and 4 bases from J; junction bases left unmatched: 11. Germline lookup yields CDR1 SGDLS and CDR2 YYNGEE. The CDR3 here is CASSAPERLAGYNEQFF. In DNA form, the CDR3 reads TGTGCCAGCAGCGCCCCGGAGAGGCTAGCGGGGTACAATGAGCAGTTCTTC.

This clonotype turned up a few times. The CDR3 DNA follows: TGTGCCAGCAGCTACCGACAGGGATCAGATACGCAGTATTTT. The encoded protein is CASSYRQGSDTQYF. The gene calls are TRBV7-2 and TRBJ2-3; 7 bases fit TRBD1. Per the germline V gene, CDR1 is SGHTA and CDR2 is FQGNSA. Losses at the gene ends were 4 bases for V and 4 bases for J; bases not matched to a gene: 5. CDR3 length: 14 amino acids.

This clonotype was counted at least ten times. The V and J genes are TRBV3-1 and TRBJ1-1; D not certain. Germline CDR1 and CDR2: LGHDT and YNNKEL (reference sequence). CDR3 length: 14 amino acids. V was pared by 2 bases and J by 1 base, with 8 bases between. The chain's CDR3 is CASSQFLGNTEAFF. The CDR3 DNA reads TGTGCCAGCAGCCAATTTCTCGGGAACACTGAAGCTTTCTTT.

CDR3 amino acids: CASSFAGRYRETQYF. The CDR3 DNA reads TGTGCCAGCAGTTTCGCCGGACGTTATCGGGAGACCCAGTACTTC. The chain has TRBV28 and TRBJ2-5, with unresolved D. Trimming stripped 3 bases from V and 5 bases from J, with 16 bases between. In germline, CDR1 is MDHEN, CDR2 SYDVKM. The CDR3 is 15 residues long.

Note on this clonotype: At one end the junction does not follow the germline gene, possibly because of a read error. This sequence joins TRBV9 and TRBJ2-3; 8 bases match TRBD2. The CDR3 is made up of 14 amino acids. CDR1 is SGDLS, CDR2 YYNGEE, per germline. This chain's CDR3 is CACSGGDIGRAQYF. The DNA for the CDR3 is TGTGCCTGCAGCGGGGGCGACATCGGCAGGGCGCAGTATTTT.